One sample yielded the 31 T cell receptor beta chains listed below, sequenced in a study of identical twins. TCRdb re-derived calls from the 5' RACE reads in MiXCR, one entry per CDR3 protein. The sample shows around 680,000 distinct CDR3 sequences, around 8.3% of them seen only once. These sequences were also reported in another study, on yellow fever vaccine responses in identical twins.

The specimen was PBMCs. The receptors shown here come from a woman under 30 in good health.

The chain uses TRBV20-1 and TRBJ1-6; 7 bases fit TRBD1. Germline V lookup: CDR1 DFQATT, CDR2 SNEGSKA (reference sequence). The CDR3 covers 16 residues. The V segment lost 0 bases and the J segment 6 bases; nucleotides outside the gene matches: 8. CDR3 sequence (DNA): TGCAGTGCTAGAGACGGACCTGGGACAGCTAATTCACCCCTCCACTTT. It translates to CSARDGPGTANSPLHF.

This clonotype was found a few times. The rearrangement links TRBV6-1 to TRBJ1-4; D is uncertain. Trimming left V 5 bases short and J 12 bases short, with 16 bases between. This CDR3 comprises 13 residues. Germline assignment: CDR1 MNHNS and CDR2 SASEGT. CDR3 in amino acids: CASSRPARKELFF. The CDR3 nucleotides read TGTGCCAGCAGTCGACCCGCCCGGAAGGAACTGTTTTTT.

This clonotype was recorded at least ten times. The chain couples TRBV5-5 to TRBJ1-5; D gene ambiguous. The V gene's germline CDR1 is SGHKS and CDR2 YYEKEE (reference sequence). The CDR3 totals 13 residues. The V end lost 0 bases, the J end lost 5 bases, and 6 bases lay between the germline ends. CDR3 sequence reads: CASSLVTDQPQHF. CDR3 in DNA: TGTGCCAGCAGCTTGGTTACAGATCAGCCCCAGCATTTT.

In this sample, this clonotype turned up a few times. The CDR3 DNA follows: TGTGCCAGCAGCTTACCGGCTAGCGGGTGGGGTAAGGGCAATGAGCAGTTCTTC. Its translation: CASSLPASGWGKGNEQFF. The chain couples TRBV7-6 to TRBJ2-1; 8 bases are a match to TRBD2. This CDR3 spans 18 amino acids. V lost 2 bases, J lost 6 bases, and 15 bases stayed unmatched. Looked up from germline, CDR1 is SGHVS and CDR2 is FNYEAQ.

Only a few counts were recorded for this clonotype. CDR3 in amino acids: CASGDGSNQPQHF. CDR3 DNA: TGTGCCAGCGGAGATGGGAGCAATCAGCCCCAGCATTTT. The chain is built from TRBV6-1 and TRBJ1-5, with unresolved D. V was pared by 8 bases and J by 1 base, with 9 bases between. Looked up from germline, CDR1 is MNHNS and CDR2 is SASEGT. The CDR3 totals 13 residues.

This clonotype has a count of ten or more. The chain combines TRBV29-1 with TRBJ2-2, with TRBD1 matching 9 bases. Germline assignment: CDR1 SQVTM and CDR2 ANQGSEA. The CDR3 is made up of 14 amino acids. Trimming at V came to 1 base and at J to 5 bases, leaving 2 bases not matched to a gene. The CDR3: CSVEGDRGTGELFF. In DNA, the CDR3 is TGCAGCGTTGAAGGAGACAGGGGGACCGGGGAGCTGTTTTTT.

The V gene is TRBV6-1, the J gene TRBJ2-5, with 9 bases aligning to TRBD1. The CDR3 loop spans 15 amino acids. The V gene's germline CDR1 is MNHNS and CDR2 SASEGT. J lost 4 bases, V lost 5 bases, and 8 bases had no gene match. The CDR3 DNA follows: TGTGCCAGCAGTACGGGACAGGGACTATCAGAGACCCAGTACTTC. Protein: CASSTGQGLSETQYF.

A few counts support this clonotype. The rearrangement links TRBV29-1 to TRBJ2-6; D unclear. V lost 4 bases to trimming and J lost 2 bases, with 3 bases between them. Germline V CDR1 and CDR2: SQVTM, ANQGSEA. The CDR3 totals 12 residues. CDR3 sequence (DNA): TGCAGCGTTGTGACTGGGGCCAACGTCCTGACTTTC. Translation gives CSVVTGANVLTF. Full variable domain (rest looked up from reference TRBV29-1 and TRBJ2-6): SAVISQKPSRDICQRGTSLTIQCQVDSQVTMMFWYRQQPGQSLTLIATANQGSEATYESGFVIDKFPISRPNLTFSTLTVSNMSPEDSSIYLCSVVTGANVLTFGAGSRLTVL.

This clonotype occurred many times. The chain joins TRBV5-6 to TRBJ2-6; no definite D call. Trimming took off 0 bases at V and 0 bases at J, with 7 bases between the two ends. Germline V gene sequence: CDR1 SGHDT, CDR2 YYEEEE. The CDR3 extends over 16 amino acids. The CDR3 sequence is CASSLERNSGANVLTF. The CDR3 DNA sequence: TGTGCCAGCAGCTTGGAACGGAACTCTGGGGCCAACGTCCTGACTTTC.

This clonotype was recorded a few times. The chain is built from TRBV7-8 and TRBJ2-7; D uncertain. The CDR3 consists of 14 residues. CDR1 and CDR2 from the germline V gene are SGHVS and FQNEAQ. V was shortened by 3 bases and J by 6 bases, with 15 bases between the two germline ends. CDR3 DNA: TGTGCCAGCAGCTTGCCCCTTGGAAGTAGCGAGCAGTACTTC. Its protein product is CASSLPLGSSEQYF.

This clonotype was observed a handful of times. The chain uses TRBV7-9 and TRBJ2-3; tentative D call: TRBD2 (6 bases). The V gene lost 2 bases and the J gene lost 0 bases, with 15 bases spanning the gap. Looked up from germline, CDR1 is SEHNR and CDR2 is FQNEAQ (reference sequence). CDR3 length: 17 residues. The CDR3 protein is CASSLLVAGTSTDTQYF. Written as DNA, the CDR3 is TGTGCCAGCAGCTTACTAGTGGCGGGGACTAGCACAGATACGCAGTATTTT.

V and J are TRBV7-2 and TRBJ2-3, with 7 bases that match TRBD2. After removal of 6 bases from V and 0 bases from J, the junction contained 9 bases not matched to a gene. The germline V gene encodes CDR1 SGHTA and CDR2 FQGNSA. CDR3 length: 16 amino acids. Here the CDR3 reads CASSLLASGSTDTQYF. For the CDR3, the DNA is TGTGCCAGCAGTTTACTGGCTAGCGGTAGCACAGATACGCAGTATTTT.

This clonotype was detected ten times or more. The CDR3 protein is CATSRALAGGYEQFF. CDR3 coding DNA: TGTGCCACCAGCAGAGCACTAGCGGGAGGGTATGAGCAGTTCTTC. The chain links TRBV15 to TRBJ2-1; 13 nucleotides match TRBD2. Germline V lookup: CDR1 LNHNV, CDR2 YYDKDF (reference sequence). Germline trimming cut 1 base from V and 8 bases from J; bases unmatched to any gene: 2. This CDR3 is built from 15 residues.

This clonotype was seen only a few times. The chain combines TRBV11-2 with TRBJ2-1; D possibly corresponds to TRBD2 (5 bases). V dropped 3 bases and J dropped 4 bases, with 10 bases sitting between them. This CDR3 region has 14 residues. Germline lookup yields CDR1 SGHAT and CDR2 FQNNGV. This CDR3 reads CASSFLRGYNEQFF. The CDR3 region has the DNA TGTGCCAGCAGCTTCCTTCGGGGATACAATGAGCAGTTCTTC.

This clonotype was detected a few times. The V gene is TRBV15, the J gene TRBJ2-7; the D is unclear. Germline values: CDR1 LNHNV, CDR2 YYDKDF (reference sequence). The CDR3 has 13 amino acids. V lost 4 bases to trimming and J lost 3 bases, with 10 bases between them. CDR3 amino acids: CATSIQHLYEQYF. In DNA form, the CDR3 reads TGTGCCACCAGCATTCAGCACCTCTACGAGCAGTACTTC.

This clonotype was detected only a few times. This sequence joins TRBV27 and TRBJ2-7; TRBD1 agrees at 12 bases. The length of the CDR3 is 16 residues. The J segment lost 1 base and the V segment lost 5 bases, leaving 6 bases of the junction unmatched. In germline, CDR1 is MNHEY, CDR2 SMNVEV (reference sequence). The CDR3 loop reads CASSPGTGGASYEQYF. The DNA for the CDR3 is TGTGCCAGCAGTCCAGGGACAGGGGGCGCATCCTACGAGCAGTACTTC.

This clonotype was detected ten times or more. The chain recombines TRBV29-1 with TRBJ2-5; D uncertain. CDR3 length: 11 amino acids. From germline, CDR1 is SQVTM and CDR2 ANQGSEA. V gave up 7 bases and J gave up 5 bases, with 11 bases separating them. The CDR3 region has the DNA TGCAGCGCGGAGCCGGTTGAGACCCAGTACTTC. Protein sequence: CSAEPVETQYF.

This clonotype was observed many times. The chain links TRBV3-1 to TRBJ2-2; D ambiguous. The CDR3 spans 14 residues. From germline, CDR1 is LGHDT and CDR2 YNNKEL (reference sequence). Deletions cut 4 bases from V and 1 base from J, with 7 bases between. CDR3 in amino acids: CASSPDLNTGELFF. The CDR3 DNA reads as TGTGCCAGCAGCCCGGACCTGAACACCGGGGAGCTGTTTTTT.

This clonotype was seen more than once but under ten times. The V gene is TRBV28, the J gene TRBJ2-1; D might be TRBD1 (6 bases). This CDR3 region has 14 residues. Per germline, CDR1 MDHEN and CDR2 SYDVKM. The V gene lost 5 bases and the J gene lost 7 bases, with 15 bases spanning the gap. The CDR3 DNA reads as TGTGCCAGCAGTGCGAGCCCGGGACAAAATGAGCAGTTCTTC. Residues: CASSASPGQNEQFF.

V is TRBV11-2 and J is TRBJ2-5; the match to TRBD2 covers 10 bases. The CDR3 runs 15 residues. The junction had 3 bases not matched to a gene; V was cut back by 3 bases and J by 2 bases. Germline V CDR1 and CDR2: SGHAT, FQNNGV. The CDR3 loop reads CASSFSTSGQETQYF. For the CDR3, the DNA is TGTGCCAGCAGCTTCTCGACTAGCGGGCAAGAGACCCAGTACTTC.

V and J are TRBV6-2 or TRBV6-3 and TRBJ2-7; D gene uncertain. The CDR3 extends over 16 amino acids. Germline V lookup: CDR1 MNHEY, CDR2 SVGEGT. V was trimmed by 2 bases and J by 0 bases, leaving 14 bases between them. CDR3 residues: CASSYRVTWSSYEQYF. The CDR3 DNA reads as TGTGCCAGCAGTTACCGTGTGACTTGGAGCTCCTACGAGCAGTACTTC.

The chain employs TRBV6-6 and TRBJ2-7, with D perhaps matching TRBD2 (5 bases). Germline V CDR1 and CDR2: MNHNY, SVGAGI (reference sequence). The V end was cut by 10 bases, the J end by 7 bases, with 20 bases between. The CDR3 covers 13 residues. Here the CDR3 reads CAMSNRGSGEQYF. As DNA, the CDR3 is TGTGCCATGTCGAACCGCGGGTCCGGGGAGCAGTACTTC.

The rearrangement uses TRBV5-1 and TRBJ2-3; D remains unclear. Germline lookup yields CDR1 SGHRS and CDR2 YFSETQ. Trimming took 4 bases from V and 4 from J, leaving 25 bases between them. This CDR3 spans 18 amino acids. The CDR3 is CASSARPLGGKGADTQYF. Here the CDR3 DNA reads TGCGCCAGCAGCGCCAGACCCTTGGGTGGCAAAGGCGCAGATACGCAGTATTTT.

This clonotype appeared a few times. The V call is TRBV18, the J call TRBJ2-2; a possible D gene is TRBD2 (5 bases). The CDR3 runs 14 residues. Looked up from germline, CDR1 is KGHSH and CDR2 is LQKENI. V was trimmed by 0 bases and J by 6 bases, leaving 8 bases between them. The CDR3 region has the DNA TGTGCCAGCTCACCACCTCCGGGATCCGGGGAGCTGTTTTTT. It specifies CASSPPPGSGELFF.

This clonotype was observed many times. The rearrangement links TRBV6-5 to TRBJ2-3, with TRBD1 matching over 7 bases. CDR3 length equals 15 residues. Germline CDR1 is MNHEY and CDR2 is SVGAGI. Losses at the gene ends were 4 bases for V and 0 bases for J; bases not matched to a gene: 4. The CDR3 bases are TGTGCCAGCAGTTCGTACAGGGGTAGCACAGATACGCAGTATTTT. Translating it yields CASSSYRGSTDTQYF.

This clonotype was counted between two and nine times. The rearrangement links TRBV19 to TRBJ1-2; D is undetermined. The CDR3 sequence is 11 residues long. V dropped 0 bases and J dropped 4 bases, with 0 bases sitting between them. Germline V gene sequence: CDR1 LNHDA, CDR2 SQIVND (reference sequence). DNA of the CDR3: TGTGCCAGTAGTATAGACTATGGCTACACCTTC. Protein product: CASSIDYGYTF.

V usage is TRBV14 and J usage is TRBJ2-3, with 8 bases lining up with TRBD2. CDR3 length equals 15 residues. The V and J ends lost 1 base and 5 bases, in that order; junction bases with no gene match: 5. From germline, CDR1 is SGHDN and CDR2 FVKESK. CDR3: CASSQVAGGGDTQYF. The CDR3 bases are TGTGCCAGCAGCCAAGTTGCGGGGGGCGGAGATACGCAGTATTTT.

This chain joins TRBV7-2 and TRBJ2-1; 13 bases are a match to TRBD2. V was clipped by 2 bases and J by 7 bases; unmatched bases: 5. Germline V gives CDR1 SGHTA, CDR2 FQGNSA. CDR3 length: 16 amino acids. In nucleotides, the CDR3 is TGTGCCAGCAGCTTATGGGGGACTAGCGGGAATAATGAGCAGTTCTTC. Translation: CASSLWGTSGNNEQFF.

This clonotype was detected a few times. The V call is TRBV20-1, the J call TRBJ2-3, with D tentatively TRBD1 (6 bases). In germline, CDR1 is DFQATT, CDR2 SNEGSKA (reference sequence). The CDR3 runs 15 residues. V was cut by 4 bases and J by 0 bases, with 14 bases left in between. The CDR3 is CSATRDTASTDTQYF. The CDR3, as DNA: TGCAGTGCTACCCGGGACACCGCTAGCACAGATACGCAGTATTTT.

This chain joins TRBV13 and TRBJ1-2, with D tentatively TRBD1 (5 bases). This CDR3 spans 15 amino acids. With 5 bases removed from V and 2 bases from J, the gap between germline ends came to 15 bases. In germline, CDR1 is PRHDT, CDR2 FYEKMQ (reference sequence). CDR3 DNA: TGTGCCAGCAGCCAAACCGGGACGAGAAACTATGGCTACACCTTC. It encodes CASSQTGTRNYGYTF.

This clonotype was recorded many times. The CDR3 sequence is CASVSLAGKQETQYF. As DNA, the CDR3 is TGTGCTAGCGTCTCTCTAGCGGGCAAACAAGAGACCCAGTACTTC. V usage is TRBV7-7 and J usage is TRBJ2-5; 8 nucleotides agree with TRBD2. Looked up from germline, CDR1 is SSHAT and CDR2 is FNYEAQ (reference sequence). CDR3 size: 15 residues.